The clone carrying this TCR beta chain was observed a few times. As yet, its antigen is unknown. This record comes from a study of T-cell reconstitution after alpha-beta-depleted transplantation in children. This CDR3 has 16 amino acids. Germline V gene lookup returns CDR1 DFQATT and CDR2 SNEGSKA (reference sequence). The V segment lost 2 bases and the J segment 1 base; nucleotides outside the gene matches: 8. Study findings and constraints: By about two months after transplant, alpha-beta T cells reportedly arose from several hundred graft clones that had expanded. The study traced high day-60 TCRbeta diversity in some patients to surviving recipient T cells and thymic progenitors. From newly produced T cells came most of the T-cell counts and diversity one year after transplant.

For TCRbeta, the library was prepared with unique molecular identifiers. TCRdb reprocessed the PCR reads via MiXCR and lists one record per CDR3 protein. The data show hundreds of thousands of distinct CDR3 sequences, around 13% seen once. The specimen was PBMCs, collected before TCRalphabeta/CD19-depleted stem cell transplant. The clonotype comes from a girl aged 2-10 years with congenital amegakaryocytic thrombocytopenia, due to receive a stem cell transplant. This chain connects TRBV20-1 to TRBJ1-5; 7 nucleotides agree with TRBD1. The CDR3 region has the DNA TGCAGTGCTAGAAAGGAAGGGGGCATGAGCAATCAGCCCCAGCATTTT. Amino acid sequence: CSARKEGGMSNQPQHF.